This T cell receptor (beta chain) derives from a study of blood T cells in healthy people across ages. Comment on this clonotype: Its antigen is still unknown.

V lost 4 bases, J lost 3 bases, and 10 bases lay in between. Germline V gives CDR1 MNHEY, CDR2 SVGEGT. The CDR3 totals 14 residues. Study-level points and caveats: Donor CMV status, an unknown factor, possibly confounded changes in expanded clonotypes.

For the second PCR, which ran for roughly 7 to 11 cycles, a sample-barcoded 5' primer and a J-beta primer mix were used. TCRdb passed the 5' RACE reads through MiXCR, listing each CDR3 protein once. The table includes 1,300,000 or so distinct CDR3 sequences, approximately 59% detected once. This sequence originates from a man aged 18 to 29 in good health. The chain has TRBV6-2 or TRBV6-3 and TRBJ1-5; D not certain. Sample: blood. CDR3 sequence reads: CASSSGSYNQPQHF. CDR3 nucleotide sequence: TGTGCCAGCAGTTCCGGGTCTTACAATCAGCCCCAGCATTTT.